This T cell receptor (beta chain) was recorded in a study of T cells in Graves' hyperthyroidism and ophthalmopathy (dated by TCRdb to the late 2010s). Study-level background: Peripheral blood samples were taken at initial diagnosis, before any treatment was given. To identify distinguishing TCR V-J signatures, a discovery cohort of about a hundred patients was used, comprising 40 to 45 with Graves' ophthalmopathy and some 60 with stable Graves' hyperthyroidism. Prospective prediction of ophthalmopathy was tested in an independent validation cohort of 18 to 20 hyperthyroidism patients and 17 patients who later progressed to ophthalmopathy. For training and testing, the 100 or so patients in the discovery cohort were randomly divided in a 7:3 ratio. The study also compared thyroid tissue and blood T-cell repertoires from about 6 Graves' hyperthyroidism patients. After blood sampling, hyperthyroidism patients were treated with methimazole at a starting dose of 30 mg daily, and ophthalmopathy patients were treated with high-dose intravenous methylprednisolone. TCR Vbeta CDR3 sequencing of 120 to 150 peripheral blood samples (under 45 ophthalmopathy, 75 hyperthyroidism and roughly 17 progressor patients) is reported in the paper.

This clonotype was recorded at least ten times. Its antigen target is currently unknown. Base qualities are not recorded, but no much larger clone differs from it by a single base. General study outcomes and caveats: No statistical method was used to set the sample size in advance, and investigators knew the group allocation. In validation, the model predicted progression to ophthalmopathy with roughly 70% sensitivity and approximately 78% specificity, a median of about 6.7 months before onset. Ophthalmopathy was separated from stable hyperthyroidism by a 13 V-J signature model, with over 85% sensitivity and roughly 81% specificity obtained in cross-validation and 80%/75% obtained in testing. Most expanded thyroid clonotypes (frequency above 0.001) were also detected in blood, suggesting blood repertoires may reflect thyroid immune responses.

Hyperthyroidism patients were newly diagnosed, with disease duration under 2 months, and aged 18 to 65 years. Any patient with an uncontrolled infection, another autoimmune disease, pregnancy or lactation was excluded. Diagnoses relied on clinical symptoms, serum thyroxine and TRAb, thyroid ultrasound and orbital computed tomography. Blood from progressor patients was drawn when they were first diagnosed with hyperthyroidism, before any ophthalmopathy symptoms appeared. PBMCs were isolated from 8 to 10 ml of fresh peripheral blood by Ficoll-Paque density gradient centrifugation. Progressor patients were defined as those initially diagnosed with Graves' hyperthyroidism in whom ophthalmopathy developed during follow-up. Total RNA was extracted with Trizol reagent, and quality was checked on an Agilent 2100 Bioanalyzer. The TCR beta CDR3 regions were amplified from the RNA transcripts. The TCR CDR3 was subjected to a first round of RT-PCR using the HTBI primer set and the Qiagen OneStep RT-PCR kit. The libraries were constructed in a second round of multiplex PCR and then size-selected and purified. The libraries were sequenced on an Illumina HiSeq2000 using paired-end 100 bp reads. The source study handled its data this way. SOAPnuke was used to process the raw data, removing reads that contained adapters or uncalled bases, had a mean Phred below 15, or lacked an exact match to the constant primer or identifier. High-quality paired reads were merged using COPE v1.2.5, and each unique nucleotide sequence was defined as a clonotype. MiTCR v1.1 was used to align the clonotypes against IMGT TRBV, TRBD and TRBJ reference segments. Only V-J combinations with frequency above 0.0001, covering 99% to 99.2% of repertoires, were analysed. A TCS score was defined as the ratio of F50 (clonal expansion) to E x V (chaos), with BLOSUM62-based TCRdist applied between CDR3 peptides within each V-J. Welch's t-statistics and random forest reduced around 510 V-J features to around 14, which were used in a naive Bayes classifier (R e1071). TCRdb applied fastp at Q25 and MiXCR to the public reads, then kept only in-frame beta chains. A single entry per CDR3 protein holds the most common genes and DNA from its merged rows. TCRdb assigned the V and J calls; the authors' analysis was not used. In this sample the table shows 350,000 or so distinct CDR3 sequences, 17% of which occur a single time. The top ten hold 34% of the sample.

The germline V gene (reference sequence) sets CDR1 to LGHDT and CDR2 to YNNKEL. The CDR3 holds 15 amino acids from the cysteine to the phenylalanine. Here the CDR3 DNA is all that survives: 45 bases in frame from base 1. V gives up 1 base and J gives up 3 bases, and the segment between their germline ends measures 12 bases. The chain was built from TRBV3-1 and TRBJ1-2; the D region possibly corresponds to TRBD1 (5 bases align). The clonotype was recovered from a woman aged 30 to 39 with Graves' hyperthyroidism that later progressed to Graves' ophthalmopathy. Sequencing was carried out using blood. The CDR3 reads as follows: CASSQGGSPYYGYTF. The nucleotide sequence is TGTGCCAGCAGCCAAGGGGGGAGCCCCTACTATGGCTACACCTTC.